One and the same sample provided the 9 T cell receptor beta chains below, sequenced in a study of blood T cells in healthy people across ages. A sample-barcoded 5' primer and a J-beta primer mix were used in a second PCR of roughly 6 to 11 cycles. One entry per CDR3 protein, called by TCRdb with MiXCR from the 5' RACE reads. Here the sample spans 700,000 to 1,000,000 distinct CDR3 sequences, 40% to 50% being singletons. The sample was blood. Receptors originate from a man aged 55-75 years in good health.

Only a few counts were recorded for this clonotype. This sequence joins TRBV30 and TRBJ2-5; maybe TRBD1 (5 bases). The last part of the DNA fits TRBJ2-7 better; the J call may be wrong. CDR1 is GTSNPN, CDR2 SVGIG, per germline (reference sequence). CDR3 length: 12 amino acids. CDR3 sequence reads: CAWIGQGHEQYF. DNA for the CDR3: TGTGCCTGGATAGGGCAGGGTCACGAGCAGTACTTC.

The chain employs TRBV14 and TRBJ2-7; TRBD2 matches at 10 bases. The CDR3 spans 17 residues. CDR1 SGHDN and CDR2 FVKESK come from the germline V gene. With 4 bases clipped from V and 7 bases from J, the junction kept 16 bases outside the gene matches. CDR3 sequence (DNA): TGTGCCAGCAGCCGACGGTCCGGTAGCGGGGGGCCGCGGGAGCAGTACTTC. It encodes CASSRRSGSGGPREQYF.

The J gene is TRBJ2-1, the V gene TRBV4-1; TRBD2 aligns across 7 bases. J gave up 9 bases and V 0 bases, and 8 bases lay outside the gene matches. The CDR3 consists of 15 residues. Germline CDR1 reads MGHRA; CDR2 reads YSYEKL. The DNA of the CDR3 is TGCGCCAGCAGCCAAGAGGGGAGCGGGGAGGGTGAGCAGTTCTTC. It codes for CASSQEGSGEGEQFF.

This clonotype was picked up a small number of times. V usage is TRBV7-8 and J usage is TRBJ2-1; TRBD2 might be the D (5 bases). Germline V gives CDR1 SGHVS, CDR2 FQNEAQ. The CDR3 runs to 17 residues. The germline V and J ends were trimmed by 4 bases and 8 bases, with 24 bases remaining between them. DNA for the CDR3: TGTGCCAGCAGCTCTATAGTACGGGGTGGTTTTGAACATGAGCAGTTCTTC. Translating gives CASSSIVRGGFEHEQFF.

The rearrangement joins TRBV29-1 to TRBJ1-2, with D unclear. V was trimmed by 7 bases and J by 5 bases, leaving 14 bases between them. CDR3 length: 12 residues. Germline lookup yields CDR1 SQVTM and CDR2 ANQGSEA. This chain's CDR3 is CSAAWGNYGYTF. The CDR3 nucleotides read TGCAGCGCCGCCTGGGGTAATTATGGCTACACCTTC.

This sequence joins TRBV5-1 and TRBJ2-5, with a weak D call TRBD2 (6 bases). The germline V and J ends were trimmed by 5 bases and 11 bases, with 22 bases remaining between them. CDR3 size: 14 residues. Germline lookup yields CDR1 SGHRS and CDR2 YFSETQ. CDR3 sequence (DNA): TGCGCCAGCAGGAACGGGGGTTTCGTCAATGAGCAGTACTTC. Protein sequence: CASRNGGFVNEQYF.

This clonotype came up once. The gene calls are TRBV20-1 and TRBJ2-4; weak D call: TRBD2 (5 bases). The end of the DNA is better explained by TRBJ2-5, so the J call may be wrong. The CDR3 consists of 15 residues. Germline values: CDR1 DFQATT, CDR2 SNEGSKA (reference sequence). The CDR3 nucleotides read TGCAGTGCTAGAGCCCCGGGAACAAACGCGGAGACCCAGTACTTC. Protein sequence: CSARAPGTNAETQYF.

This sequence joins TRBV7-2 and TRBJ2-3, with 9 nucleotides matching TRBD2. Germline V gene data show CDR1 as SGHTA and CDR2 as FQGNSA. V lost 0 bases to trimming and J lost 5 bases; unmatched junction nucleotides: 12. This CDR3 is built from 18 residues. CDR3 region: CASSLALRGGAYGDTQYF. The CDR3 DNA reads TGTGCCAGCAGCTTAGCGCTCCGCGGGGGGGCATATGGAGATACGCAGTATTTT.

This chain links TRBV13 with TRBJ2-3; D is perhaps TRBD1 (5 bases). The germline CDR1 and CDR2 sequences are PRHDT and FYEKMQ (reference sequence). This CDR3 spans 13 amino acids. The V end was cut by 9 bases, the J end by 7 bases, with 17 bases between. The CDR3 DNA reads as TGTGCCAGTGATCAAAGGGGCTTGCATACGCAGTATTTT. Amino acids: CASDQRGLHTQYF.